This TCR beta chain was retrieved from a study of PD-L1 blockade in urothelial cancer. Study in general: Patients with male sex and bladder-origin urothelial cancer accounted for about 90% of the 29 enrolled. Samples of blood were analyzed 3 weeks (second dose) and 6 weeks after treatment start.

Comments on this clone: The antigen remains unidentified.

Time point given: pretreatment peripheral blood. Regarding the study as a whole: A below-median TCR clonality in blood before treatment predicted better survival.

Trimming cost V 3 bases and J 0 bases, with 18 bases left between them. Germline V gene data show CDR1 as KGHSH and CDR2 as LQKENI. This CDR3 has 17 residues. A spike-in of synthetic TCR analog templates was added to each PCR. Method: immunoSEQ multiplex PCR; TCRdb's copy keeps in-frame clones and lacks some. The data hold about 45,000 clones, with more than 70% observed a single time. The chain combines TRBV18 with TRBJ2-7; a weak D match, TRBD2 (5 bases). The TCR comes from a donor at least 40 years old with urothelial cancer. Sequences were derived from PBMCs, sampled around atezolizumab (anti-PD-L1) treatment. The CDR3 DNA is TGTGCCAGCTCACCTATCACTGCGCGGGCAGCCTCCTACGAGCAGTACTTC. Its translation is CASSPITARAASYEQYF.